The T cell receptor beta chain under discussion was sequenced for a study of radiotherapy plus CTLA-4 blockade in lung cancer. Repertoires were generated with immunoSEQ multiplex PCR, while TCRdb's copy carries only in-frame clones and drops some. The top ten clones hold 15% to 20% of a sample with about 48,000 clones, approximately 86% of them seen once. Study-level findings and limits: Peripheral blood showed expansion of tumor-derived TCR clones after radiotherapy and ipilimumab.

This clone is a singleton in its sample. Its matching antigen is unknown. Germline loops: CDR1 LNHDA, CDR2 SQIVND (reference sequence). The CDR3 consists of 13 residues. Trimming removed 11 bases from V and 5 bases from J, with 18 bases in between. This rearrangement joins TRBV19 to TRBJ2-5; D might be TRBD2 (6 bases). The TCR originated in a human donor with non-small cell lung cancer that progressed on radiotherapy plus ipilimumab. Some clones in this sample may be carry-over from other donors' samples. The sequences come from peripheral blood, collected from a patient treated with radiotherapy plus ipilimumab. The CDR3 sequence: CAVAAGLGETQYF. The DNA of the CDR3 is TGTGCCGTGGCGGCGGGGTTAGGGGAGACCCAGTACTTC. The entire variable domain, with the rest obtained from reference TRBV19 and TRBJ2-5, is as follows: DGGITQSPKYLFRKEGQNVTLSCEQNLNHDAMYWYRQDPGQGLRLIYYSQIVNDFQKGDIAEGYSVSREKKESFPLTVTSAQKNPTAFYLCAVAAGLGETQYFGPGTRLLVL.